This TCR beta chain was observed in a study of shared clonotypes between healthy human individuals (TCRdb year 2020). Turning to the overall study: The cohort comprised a couple of women and a few men aged 18 to 49 years. Each donor's leukapheresis produced roughly between about 0.9 and 9.5 billion PBMCs. For each donor, CD4 naive and CD4 memory were each run on three plates, CD8 naive on two plates, and CD8 memory on one plate. Blood TCR repertoires of a handful of healthy adults were deeply sequenced to estimate repertoire size and the extent of clonotype sharing between individuals. To increase sequencing depth and limit assay-specific biases, TCR repertoire library preparation and sequencing were carried out by different laboratories using diverse techniques.

TCR CDR3 regions were amplified from genomic DNA by multiplex PCR using the deep immunoSEQ assay. For each cell subset, the extracted genomic DNA was distributed evenly across all wells of several immunoSEQ 96-well plates, and each plate served as one replicate. Each replicate PCR for sorted subsets received about 0.2 ug genomic DNA, equal to about 30,000 T cell genomes. The purified libraries were quantified using a Qubit 3.0 fluorometer, sized with a Bioanalyzer 2100, and then quantified again using the KAPA Library Quantification kit. A separate single-read 150-cycle Illumina NextSeq 550 flow cell was used to sequence each immunoSEQ 96-well plate. The paper's processing steps were these. Because the immunoSEQ output included only junctional sequences and no quality scores, the filtering could not be the same as the filtering used for full-length reads. Sequences were annotated with PyIR, a Python wrapper for IgBLAST v1.9, using IMGT germline references to assign V/J genes and CDR3. Reads were filtered out if the reads had weak V/J assignments (E-value above 1e-6), no CDR3, stop codons, out-of-frame junctions, or ambiguous translated residues. A V3J clonotype was defined by an identical inferred V gene, J gene, and CDR3 amino acid sequence. Percentage overlap between repertoires was calculated by dividing the number of shared unique clonotypes by the size of the smaller repertoire. Repertoire richness was assessed with RTK rarefaction, the Chao1 estimator, and Recon v2.1 estimates of unobserved clonotypes. For all TCRbeta clonotypes obtained by the gDNA method from a handful of donors, generation probabilities were computed with OLGA. TCRdb obtained this table from immuneACCESS and retained in-frame rearrangements with V and J assigned. These tables miss some clones; where compared with another copy, unresolved V genes account for less than half of the shortfall, and the remainder is unexplained. The D gene and trimming were derived from the DNA, and the V and J assignments and clone size from that table. The sample contains about 1.1 million clones, 77% of them found a single time. The ten most abundant clones make up 0.89% of the sample.

Donors were healthy HIV-negative adults with no recently reported acute infections or vaccinations. All donors were Caucasian adults living in Nashville, Tennessee, USA. CD4+ T cells were enriched through magnetic negative selection, after which naive cells were positively selected on CD45RA and the remaining negative fraction served as the memory subset. Blood was collected by leukapheresis, and PBMCs were isolated by Ficoll-Histopaque density gradient centrifugation and then cryopreserved in liquid nitrogen vapor phase. Analytical flow cytometry was used to check the purity and quantity of each magnetically sorted T cell population. Each sorted fraction had its genomic DNA isolated and then quantified by UV absorbance on a Nanodrop 2000c. Overall study results and their limits: Sampling was restricted to blood, and TCR repertoires in tissue are likely to differ from TCR repertoires in blood. Compared with non-shared clonotypes, the clonotypes found in all four sorted-subset donors had higher generation probabilities. Naive subsets generally had larger estimated clonotype richness than memory subsets did. Pairwise subsampling led to the expectation that sequencing depth would affect the degree of clonotype sharing among donors. Incomplete sequencing was indicated by rarefaction of sorted-subset datasets, despite the large sequencing depth. Roughly 5% of naive CD4, 3% to 3.5% of naive CD8, about 2.5% of memory CD4, and roughly 0.4% of memory CD8 clonotypes were shared across several donors. Because the study included a small number of donors, the genetic and exposure-history diversity represented was limited.

With regard to this clone: Which antigen it targets is not known. It has no much larger one-base neighbor in the sample; base qualities were not kept. Other DNA sequences within the sample encode an identical CDR3.

Counted from cysteine to phenylalanine, this CDR3 has 14 amino acids. Kept here is only the CDR3 DNA, which spans 42 bases and is read in frame from base 1. CDR1 and CDR2 are read off the germline V gene (reference sequence) as MNHEY and SMNVEV. V is clipped by 5 bases and J by 0 bases, and the sequence between their germline boundaries is 8 bases long. This clonotype originated in a man aged 18 to 35 in good health. Some clones in this sample may be carry-over from other donors' samples. The sequenced sample consisted of memory CD4+ T cells from PBMCs. The cell subset or site label for this specimen denotes: CD45RA-negative fraction. The chain employs TRBV27 and TRBJ1-5, with an unclear D gene assignment. Here is the DNA: TGTGCCAGCAGTCCTTACTATAGCAATCAGCCCCAGCATTTT. Translated, this is CASSPYYSNQPQHF.